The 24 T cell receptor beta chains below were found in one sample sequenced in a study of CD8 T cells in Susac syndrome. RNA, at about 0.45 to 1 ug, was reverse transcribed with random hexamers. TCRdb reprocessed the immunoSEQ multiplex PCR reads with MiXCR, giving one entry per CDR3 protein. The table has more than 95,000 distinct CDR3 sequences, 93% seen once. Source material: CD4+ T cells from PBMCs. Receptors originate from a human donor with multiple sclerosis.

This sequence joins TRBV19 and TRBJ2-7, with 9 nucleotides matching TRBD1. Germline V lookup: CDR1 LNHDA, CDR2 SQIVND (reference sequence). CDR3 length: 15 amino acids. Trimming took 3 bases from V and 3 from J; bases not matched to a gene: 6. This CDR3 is CASSMGTGMNYEQYF. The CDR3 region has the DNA TGTGCCAGTAGTATGGGGACAGGGATGAACTACGAGCAGTACTTC.

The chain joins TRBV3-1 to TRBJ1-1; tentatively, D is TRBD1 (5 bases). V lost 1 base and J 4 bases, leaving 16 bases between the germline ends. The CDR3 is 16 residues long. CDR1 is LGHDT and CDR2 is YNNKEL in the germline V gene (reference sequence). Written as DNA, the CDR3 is TGTGCCAGCAGCCAAGTGAGACTGCCCGGGGGCACTGAAGCTTTCTTT. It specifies CASSQVRLPGGTEAFF.

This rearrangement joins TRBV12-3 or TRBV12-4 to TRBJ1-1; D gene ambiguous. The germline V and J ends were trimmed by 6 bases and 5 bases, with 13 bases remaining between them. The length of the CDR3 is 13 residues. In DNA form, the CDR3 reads TGTGCCAGCAGGGAAAGGTCGGGAACTGAAGCTTTCTTT. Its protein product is CASRERSGTEAFF.

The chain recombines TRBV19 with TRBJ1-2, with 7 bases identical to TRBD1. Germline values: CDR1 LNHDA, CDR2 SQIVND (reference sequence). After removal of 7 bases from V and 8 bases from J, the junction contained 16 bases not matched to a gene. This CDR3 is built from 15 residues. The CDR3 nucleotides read TGTGCCAGTAATCGGGACAGCCCAGCCCACCAAGGCTACACCTTC. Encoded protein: CASNRDSPAHQGYTF.

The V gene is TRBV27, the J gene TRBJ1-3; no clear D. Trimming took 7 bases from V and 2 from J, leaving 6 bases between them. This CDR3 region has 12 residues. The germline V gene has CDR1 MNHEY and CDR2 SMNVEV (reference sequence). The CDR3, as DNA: TGTGCCAGCATCTCTACTGGAAACACCATATATTTT. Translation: CASISTGNTIYF.

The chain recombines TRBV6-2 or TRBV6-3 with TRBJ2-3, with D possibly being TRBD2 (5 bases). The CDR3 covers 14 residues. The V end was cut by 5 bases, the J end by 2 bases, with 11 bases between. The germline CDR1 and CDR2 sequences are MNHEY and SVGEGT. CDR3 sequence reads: CASSRAGSTDTQYF. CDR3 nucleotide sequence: TGTGCCAGCAGTAGGGCGGGTTCCACAGATACGCAGTATTTT.

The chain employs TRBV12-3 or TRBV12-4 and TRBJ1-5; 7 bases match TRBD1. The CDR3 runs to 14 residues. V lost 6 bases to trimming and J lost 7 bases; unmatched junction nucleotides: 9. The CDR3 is CASSHQGVGQPQHF. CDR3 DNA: TGTGCCAGCAGCCATCAGGGGGTAGGCCAGCCCCAGCATTTT.

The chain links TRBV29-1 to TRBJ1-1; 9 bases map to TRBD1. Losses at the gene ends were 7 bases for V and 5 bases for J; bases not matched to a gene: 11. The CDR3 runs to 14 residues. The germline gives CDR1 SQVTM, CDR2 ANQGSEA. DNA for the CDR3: TGCAGCGCCAACAGGGGGCAGGGGTGGACTGAAGCTTTCTTT. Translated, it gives CSANRGQGWTEAFF. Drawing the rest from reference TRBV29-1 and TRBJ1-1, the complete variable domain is SAVISQKPSRDICQRGTSLTIQCQVDSQVTMMFWYRQQPGQSLTLIATANQGSEATYESGFVIDKFPISRPNLTFSTLTVSNMSPEDSSIYLCSANRGQGWTEAFFGQGTRLTVV.

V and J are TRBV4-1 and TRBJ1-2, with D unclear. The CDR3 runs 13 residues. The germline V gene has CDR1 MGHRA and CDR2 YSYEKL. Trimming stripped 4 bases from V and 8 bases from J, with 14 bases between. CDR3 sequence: CASSRDTFGGYTF. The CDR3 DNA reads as TGCGCCAGCAGCCGAGACACTTTTGGGGGCTACACCTTC.

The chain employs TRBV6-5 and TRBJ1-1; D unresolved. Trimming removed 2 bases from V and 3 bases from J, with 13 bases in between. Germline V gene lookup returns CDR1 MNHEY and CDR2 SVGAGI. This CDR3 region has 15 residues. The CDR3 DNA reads TGTGCCAGCAGTTACGACTCTAGACCTGACACTGAAGCTTTCTTT. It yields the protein CASSYDSRPDTEAFF.

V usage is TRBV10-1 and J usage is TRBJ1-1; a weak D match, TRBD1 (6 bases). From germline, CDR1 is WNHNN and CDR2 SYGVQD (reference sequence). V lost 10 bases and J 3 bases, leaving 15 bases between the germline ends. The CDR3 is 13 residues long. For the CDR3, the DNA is TGCGCCACCCGGGGGGGGCATGACACTGAAGCTTTCTTT. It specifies CATRGGHDTEAFF.

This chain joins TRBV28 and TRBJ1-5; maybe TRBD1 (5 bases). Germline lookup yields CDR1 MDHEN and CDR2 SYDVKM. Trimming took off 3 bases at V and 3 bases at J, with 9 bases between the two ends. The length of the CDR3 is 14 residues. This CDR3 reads CASSFGGFNQPQHF. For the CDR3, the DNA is TGTGCCAGCAGTTTCGGGGGTTTCAATCAGCCCCAGCATTTT.

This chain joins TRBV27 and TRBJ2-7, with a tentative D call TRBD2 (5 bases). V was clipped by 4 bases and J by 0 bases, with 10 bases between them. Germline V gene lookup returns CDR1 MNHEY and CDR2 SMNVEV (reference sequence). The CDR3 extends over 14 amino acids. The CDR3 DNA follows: TGTGCCAGCAGTTACGGAGGAAGCTCCTACGAGCAGTACTTC. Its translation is CASSYGGSSYEQYF.

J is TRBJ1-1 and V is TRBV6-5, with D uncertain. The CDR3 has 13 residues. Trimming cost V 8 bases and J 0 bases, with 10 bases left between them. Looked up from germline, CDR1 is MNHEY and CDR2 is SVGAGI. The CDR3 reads CASAGMMNTEAFF. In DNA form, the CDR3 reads TGTGCCAGCGCGGGCATGATGAACACTGAAGCTTTCTTT.

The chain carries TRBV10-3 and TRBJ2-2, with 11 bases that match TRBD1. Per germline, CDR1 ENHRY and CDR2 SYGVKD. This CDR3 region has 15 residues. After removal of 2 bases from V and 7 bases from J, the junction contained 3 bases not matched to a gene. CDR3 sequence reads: CAISEGTGGNGELFF. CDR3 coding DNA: TGTGCCATCAGTGAGGGGACAGGGGGAAACGGGGAGCTGTTTTTT.

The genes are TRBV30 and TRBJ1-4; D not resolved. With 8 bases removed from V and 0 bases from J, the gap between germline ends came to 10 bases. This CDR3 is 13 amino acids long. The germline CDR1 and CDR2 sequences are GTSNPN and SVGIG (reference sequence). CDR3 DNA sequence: TGTGCCGGGGAGAGAGCAACTAATGAAAAACTGTTTTTT. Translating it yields CAGERATNEKLFF.

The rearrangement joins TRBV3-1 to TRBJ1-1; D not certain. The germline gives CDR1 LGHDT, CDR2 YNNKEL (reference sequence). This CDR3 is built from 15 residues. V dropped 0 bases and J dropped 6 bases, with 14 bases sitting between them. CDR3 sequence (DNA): TGTGCCAGCAGCCAAGATCGGCCTGGGGTCTCTGAAGCTTTCTTT. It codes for CASSQDRPGVSEAFF. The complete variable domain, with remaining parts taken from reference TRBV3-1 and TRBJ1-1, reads DTAVSQTPKYLVTQMGNDKSIKCEQNLGHDTMYWYKQDSKKFLKIMFSYNNKELIINETVPNRFSPKSPDKAHLNLHINSLELGDSAVYFCASSQDRPGVSEAFFGQGTRLTVV.

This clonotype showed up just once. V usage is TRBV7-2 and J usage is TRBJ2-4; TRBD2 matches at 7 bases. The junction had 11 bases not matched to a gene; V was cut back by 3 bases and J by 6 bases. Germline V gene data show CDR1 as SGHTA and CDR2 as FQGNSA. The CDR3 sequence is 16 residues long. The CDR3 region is CASSFSGGKSRNIQYF. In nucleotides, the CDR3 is TGTGCCAGCAGCTTCTCCGGGGGGAAGAGTAGAAACATTCAGTACTTC.

In nucleotides, the CDR3 is TGTGCCAGTATCAAAAGCGCAGGCTATGAAGCTTTCTTT. This translates into CASIKSAGYEAFF. The chain combines TRBV19 with TRBJ1-1, with D uncertain. This CDR3 contains 13 residues. The ends were cut back, 7 bases at V and 7 bases at J, with 16 bases in the middle. Germline V gene sequence: CDR1 LNHDA, CDR2 SQIVND (reference sequence).

The CDR3 here is CSVTPLGQGDYTF. The CDR3 region has the DNA TGCAGCGTTACACCACTTGGTCAGGGGGACTACACCTTC. V usage is TRBV29-1 and J usage is TRBJ1-2; 7 bases match TRBD1. V was pared by 5 bases and J by 10 bases, with 13 bases of the junction left unmatched. CDR1 SQVTM and CDR2 ANQGSEA come from the germline V gene. The CDR3 is 13 residues long.

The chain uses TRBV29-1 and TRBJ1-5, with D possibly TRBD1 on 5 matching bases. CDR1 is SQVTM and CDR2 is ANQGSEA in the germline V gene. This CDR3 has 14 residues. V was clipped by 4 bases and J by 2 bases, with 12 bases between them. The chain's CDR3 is CSVGPQGGNQPQHF. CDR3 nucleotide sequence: TGCAGCGTTGGGCCTCAGGGTGGCAATCAGCCCCAGCATTTT.

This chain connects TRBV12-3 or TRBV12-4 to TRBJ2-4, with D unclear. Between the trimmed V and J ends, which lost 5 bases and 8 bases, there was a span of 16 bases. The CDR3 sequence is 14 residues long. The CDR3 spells CASSTLEVRDIQYF. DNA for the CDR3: TGTGCCAGCAGTACCCTTGAGGTACGGGACATTCAGTACTTC.

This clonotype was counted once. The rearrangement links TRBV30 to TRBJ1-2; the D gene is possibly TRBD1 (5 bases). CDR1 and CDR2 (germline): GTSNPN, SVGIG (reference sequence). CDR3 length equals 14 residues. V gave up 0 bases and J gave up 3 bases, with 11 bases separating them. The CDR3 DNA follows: TGTGCCTGGAGTGTATGGGGCCGATACTATGGCTACACCTTC. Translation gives CAWSVWGRYYGYTF.

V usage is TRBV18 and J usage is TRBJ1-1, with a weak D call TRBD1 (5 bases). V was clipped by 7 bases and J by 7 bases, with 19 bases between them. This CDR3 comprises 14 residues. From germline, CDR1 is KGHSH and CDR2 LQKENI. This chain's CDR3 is CASFTARGAGEAFF. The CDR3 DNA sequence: TGTGCCAGCTTCACCGCTCGAGGGGCGGGTGAAGCTTTCTTT. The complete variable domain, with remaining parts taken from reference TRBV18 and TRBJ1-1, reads NAGVMQNPRHLVRRRGQEARLRCSPMKGHSHVYWYRQLPEEGLKFMVYLQKENIIDESGMPKERFSAEFPKEGPSILRIQQVVRGDSAAYFCASFTARGAGEAFFGQGTRLTVV.